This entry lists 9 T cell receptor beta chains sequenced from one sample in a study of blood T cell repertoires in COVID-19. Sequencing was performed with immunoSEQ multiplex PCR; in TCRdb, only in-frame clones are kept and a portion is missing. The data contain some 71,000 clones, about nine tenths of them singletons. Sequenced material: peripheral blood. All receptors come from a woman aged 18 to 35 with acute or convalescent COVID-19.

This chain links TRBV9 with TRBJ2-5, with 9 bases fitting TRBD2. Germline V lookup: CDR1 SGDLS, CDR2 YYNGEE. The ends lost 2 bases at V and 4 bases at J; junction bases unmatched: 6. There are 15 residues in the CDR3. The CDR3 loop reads CASSVVAGVSETQYF. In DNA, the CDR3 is TGTGCCAGCAGCGTTGTAGCGGGAGTGTCAGAGACCCAGTACTTC.

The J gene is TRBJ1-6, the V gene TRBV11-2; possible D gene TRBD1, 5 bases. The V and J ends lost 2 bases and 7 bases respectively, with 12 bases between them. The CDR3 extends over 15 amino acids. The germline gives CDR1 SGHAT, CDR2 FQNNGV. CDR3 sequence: CASSLHRQPNSPLHF. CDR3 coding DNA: TGTGCCAGCAGCTTACATAGACAGCCAAATTCACCCCTCCACTTT.

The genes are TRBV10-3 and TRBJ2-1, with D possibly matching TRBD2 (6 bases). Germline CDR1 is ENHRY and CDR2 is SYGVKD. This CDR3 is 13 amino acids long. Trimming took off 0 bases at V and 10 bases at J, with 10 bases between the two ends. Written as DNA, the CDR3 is TGTGCCATCAGTGAGTCGAGGGACTTCGAGCAGTTCTTC. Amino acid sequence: CAISESRDFEQFF.

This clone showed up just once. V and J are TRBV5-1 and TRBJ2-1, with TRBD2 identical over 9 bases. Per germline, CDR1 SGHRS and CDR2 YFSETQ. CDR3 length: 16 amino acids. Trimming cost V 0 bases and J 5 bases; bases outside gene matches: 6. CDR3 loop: CASSLAAGGPDNEQFF. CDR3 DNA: TGCGCCAGCAGCTTGGCCGCGGGAGGGCCTGACAATGAGCAGTTCTTC.

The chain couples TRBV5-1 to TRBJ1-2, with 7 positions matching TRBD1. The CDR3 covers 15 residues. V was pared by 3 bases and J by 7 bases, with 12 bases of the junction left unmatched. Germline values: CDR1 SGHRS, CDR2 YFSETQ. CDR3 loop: CASSSENRGQGGYTF. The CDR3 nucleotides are TGCGCCAGCAGCTCCGAAAACAGGGGCCAGGGTGGCTACACCTTC. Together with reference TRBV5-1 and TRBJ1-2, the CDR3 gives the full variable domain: KAGVTQTPRYLIKTRGQQVTLSCSPISGHRSVSWYQQTPGQGLQFLFEYFSETQRNKGNFPGRFSGRQFSNSRSEMNVSTLELGDSALYLCASSSENRGQGGYTFGSGTRLTVV.

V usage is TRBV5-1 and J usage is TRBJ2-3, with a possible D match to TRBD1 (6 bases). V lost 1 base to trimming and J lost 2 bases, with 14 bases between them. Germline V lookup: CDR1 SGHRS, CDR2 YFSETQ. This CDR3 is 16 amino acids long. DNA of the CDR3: TGCGCCAGCAGCTTGTATTATGGACAGAACACAGATACGCAGTATTTT. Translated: CASSLYYGQNTDTQYF.

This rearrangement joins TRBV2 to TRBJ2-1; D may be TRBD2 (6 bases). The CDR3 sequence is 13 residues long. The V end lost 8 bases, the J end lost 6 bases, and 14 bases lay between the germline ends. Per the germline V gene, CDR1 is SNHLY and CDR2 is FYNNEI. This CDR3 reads CASWGTSINEQFF. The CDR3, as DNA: TGTGCCAGCTGGGGGACTTCCATCAATGAGCAGTTCTTC.

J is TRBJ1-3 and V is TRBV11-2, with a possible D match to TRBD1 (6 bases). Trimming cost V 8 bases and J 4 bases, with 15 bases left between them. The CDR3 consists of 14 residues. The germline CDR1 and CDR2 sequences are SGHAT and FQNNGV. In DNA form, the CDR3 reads TGTGCCAGCCAGGGGCAGGCCCTGGGAAACACCATATATTTT. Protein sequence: CASQGQALGNTIYF.

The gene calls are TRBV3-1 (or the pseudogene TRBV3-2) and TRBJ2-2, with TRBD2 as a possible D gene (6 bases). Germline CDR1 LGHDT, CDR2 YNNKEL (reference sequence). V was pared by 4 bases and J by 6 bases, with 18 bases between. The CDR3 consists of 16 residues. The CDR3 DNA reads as TGTGCCAGCAGCCTCCCCGGGGGTGACAAGGCCGGGGAGCTGTTTTTT. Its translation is CASSLPGGDKAGELFF.